Sequencing of this T cell receptor beta chain was carried out in a study of response to subunit inactivated influenza vaccine (dated by TCRdb to between 2017 and 2018). Concerning the study at large: The study used deep quantitative T cell receptor repertoire profiling to track responses to a trivalent subunit inactivated influenza vaccine. The paper as a whole reports these results and caveats: According to the authors, only a limited number of new T cells may be recruited by each seasonal influenza vaccination.

Library preparation was by RT-PCR. TCRdb names Illumina HiSeq 2500 as the instrument used. TCRdb passed the public sequencing reads through fastp at Q25 and MiXCR, retaining productive beta sequences. Rows matching on CDR3 protein sequence are summarized as one entry with the most common DNA and genes. Present in this sample are 500,000 to 650,000 distinct CDR3 sequences, approximately 7.7% of which were seen just once. Of the sample, over 10% is held by the ten largest clones. This clonotype has more than one count but fewer than ten. What this receptor recognizes is not known. No quality values exist for individual bases; no much larger clone is one base distant. The CDR3 covers 15 residues, taking in both the cysteine and the phenylalanine. The sequence is cut down to CDR3 DNA, 45 bases in frame from base 1. Looking up the germline V gene yields CDR1 SQVTM and CDR2 ANQGSEA. Germline trimming: 5 bases from V, 0 bases from J; junction bases outside gene matches: 4.

The V gene is TRBV29-1 and the J gene is TRBJ2-1; 10 bases in between match TRBD2. Sample: PBMCs from blood, taken less than 30 months after vaccination. The sequence was obtained from a man aged 45 to 70 who received an inactivated influenza vaccine. Donor details come from another sample of the same person, matched by shared clones. The sequence in DNA is TGCAGCGTTCAGCGGGGGGGGAGCTCCTACAATGAGCAGTTCTTC. Its protein product is CSVQRGGSSYNEQFF.